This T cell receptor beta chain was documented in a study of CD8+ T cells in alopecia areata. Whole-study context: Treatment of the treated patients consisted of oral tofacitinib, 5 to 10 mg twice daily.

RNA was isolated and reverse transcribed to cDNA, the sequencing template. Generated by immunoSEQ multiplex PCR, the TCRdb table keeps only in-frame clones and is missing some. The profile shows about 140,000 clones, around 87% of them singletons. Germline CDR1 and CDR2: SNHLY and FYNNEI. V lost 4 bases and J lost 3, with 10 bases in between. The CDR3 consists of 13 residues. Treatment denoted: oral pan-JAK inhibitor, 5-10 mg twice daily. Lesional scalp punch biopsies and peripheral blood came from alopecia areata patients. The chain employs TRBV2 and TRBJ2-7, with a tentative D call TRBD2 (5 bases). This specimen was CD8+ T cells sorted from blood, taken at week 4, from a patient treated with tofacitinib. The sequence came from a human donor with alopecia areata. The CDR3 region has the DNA TGTGCCAGCAGTGCGAGCGGCTTCTACGAGCAGTACTTC. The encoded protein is CASSASGFYEQYF. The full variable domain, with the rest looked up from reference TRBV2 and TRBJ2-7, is EPEVTQTPSHQVTQMGQEVILRCVPISNHLYFYWYRQILGQKVEFLVSFYNNEISEKSEIFDDQFSVERPDGSNFTLKIRSTKLEDSAMYFCASSASGFYEQYFGPGTRLTVT.